This TCR beta chain comes out of a study of blood T cell repertoires in COVID-19. Study-wide context: The United States, Italy and Spain supplied acute and convalescent COVID-19 samples. The analysed material was cDNA or gDNA that came from T cells, B-cell-depleted T cells, or PBMCs.

Cohort assignment relied on participant-reported clinical history. The CDR3 length is 16 residues. Germline-derived CDR1 and CDR2 are SGHVS and FQNEAQ. Trimming took off 1 base at V and 0 bases at J, with 13 bases between the two ends. How the authors handled the data: Reference gene primer amplification gave estimated nucleated cell counts. Some clones are missing from TCRdb's copy, which holds only in-frame ones; the method was immunoSEQ multiplex PCR. Clone size and V and J calls were adopted from that table, with D and trimming inferred from the DNA. The sample has 200,000 to 250,000 clones, approximately 86% seen once.

V is TRBV7-8 and J is TRBJ2-7, with D perhaps matching TRBD2 (6 bases). The TCR sequence derives from a woman aged 40 to 50 with acute COVID-19. Sequencing used PBMCs or T cells enriched from blood (not recorded which). DNA of the CDR3: TGTGCCAGCAGCTTAGGGTCCGGGGGATTCTCCTACGAGCAGTACTTC. Its translation is CASSLGSGGFSYEQYF.